This TCR beta chain was identified in a study of shared T cell receptors in the human thymus (dated by TCRdb to the early 2020s). A note on the overall study: The study investigated the way shared, self-reactive T-cell receptor alpha chains are produced in the human thymus.

The CDR3 numbers 15 residues from cysteine through phenylalanine. CDR3 DNA is the only sequence kept; it has 45 bases, read in frame from the first base. Per the germline V gene (reference sequence), SGHNT is the CDR1 and YYREEE is the CDR2. V and J lose 2 bases and 6 bases, and a span of 15 bases separates them. The sample holds a few counts of this clone. The target of this receptor is not known. No much larger clone exists at a distance of one base, and base qualities are not known. The library was obtained by the immunoSEQ multiplex PCR assay. As stored in TCRdb, this immuneACCESS dataset retains in-frame rearrangements with V and J assigned. A fraction of the clones does not appear; measured against another copy, unresolved V genes explain less than half of the discrepancy, and the remainder lacks a known reason. Here the sample has hundreds of thousands of clones; roughly 90% occur a single time. About 0.01% of the sample is in the top ten clones.

These data also formed part of another study, on human thymus T cells. From the second report: Immunologically healthy infants undergoing open corrective cardiac surgery for congenital heart defects in Finland were used as donors. The thymus tissue came from surgical resects taken out during corrective cardiac surgery. Usage of V and J gene segments appeared to be biased in both the thymic and the peripheral blood repertoires. Highly overlapping thymic TCR repertoires among unrelated individuals were reported in the related research. The study characterized TCR alpha and beta repertoires from under ten infant thymus samples and a few related peripheral blood samples. The cohort included six male and a couple of female infants, with donor ages spanning 7 to 244 days. Thymocytes were freed from the tissue by mechanical means and kept at -70 degrees C as pellets of roughly 8.5-31 million cells. A QIAsymphony instrument was used to extract genomic DNA from the frozen cell pellets. The immunoSEQ multiplex PCR assay was used to amplify the TCRB and TCRAD loci from a standardized amount of quality-controlled genomic DNA. Amplicons spanned the V(D)J region at a length sufficient to cover the CDR3 and identify V and J genes. The commercial immunoSEQ service was used to sequence amplicons on an Illumina platform. Corrections for primer bias and sequencing errors followed previously described methods, while TCRAD and TCRB definitions were based on the IMGT database. immunoSEQ Analyzer 3.0 and VDJTools were used for repertoire analysis, which covered basic statistics, V/J segment usage, diversity estimates, rarefaction and pairwise overlap. Diversity was estimated using the Chao1, ChaoE, Efron-Thisted, Shannon and inverse Simpson indices, and was also estimated on datasets down-sampled to the size of the smallest sample. For repertoire overlap, CDR3 nucleotide sequence, V gene and J gene had to match strictly, and clustering was done by Jaccard-based multidimensional scaling. On average, thymus samples yielded roughly 800,000 unique TCRB clonotypes, whereas blood samples yielded 75,000 to 95,000.

This TCR came from a boy younger than two with a congenital heart defect. Donor details come from another sample of the same person, matched by shared clones. Rearrangement joined TRBV5-4 to TRBJ2-1, with TRBD2 as a weak D call on 6 bases. Sequences were obtained from thymocytes. CDR3 protein: CASSFLACGSNEQFF. The sequenced DNA is TGTGCCAGCAGCTTTCTAGCGTGTGGGAGCAATGAGCAGTTCTTC.